The 4 T cell receptor beta chains reported below all come from one sample, sequenced in a study of blood T cell repertoires in COVID-19 (dated by TCRdb to 2019 to 2021). Libraries were built with the immunoSEQ multiplex PCR assay. The immuneACCESS repertoire file appears here via TCRdb, limited to in-frame rearrangements. These files lack a portion of the clones; in checked studies, under half of the deficit traces to unresolved V genes, and the cause of the others is not known. This sample comprises fewer than 250,000 clones, about nine tenths of them detected only once. The leading ten clones occupy 2.6% of the sample. Sequences were obtained from PBMCs or T cells enriched from blood (not recorded which). Source of these receptors: a woman aged 25 to 39 with acute COVID-19.

The chain uses TRBV9 and TRBJ1-1, with 8 bases fitting TRBD1. This CDR3 has 19 residues. Germline V gene sequence: CDR1 SGDLS, CDR2 YYNGEE. V shed 4 bases, J shed 2 bases, and the junction held 19 bases outside the gene matches. The CDR3 here is CASSNPVGQGPGLNTEAFF. DNA for the CDR3: TGTGCCAGCAGCAACCCGGTCGGACAGGGACCGGGTCTCAACACTGAAGCTTTCTTT. The full variable domain, in which reference TRBV9 and TRBJ1-1 provide the parts outside the CDR3, is DSGVTQTPKHLITATGQRVTLRCSPRSGDLSVYWYQQSLDQGLQFLIQYYNGEERAKGNILERFSAQQFPDLHSELNLSSLELGDSALYFCASSNPVGQGPGLNTEAFFGQGTRLTVV.

This clone occurred a few times. This rearrangement joins TRBV27 to TRBJ2-3, with D uncertain. The ends were cut back, 5 bases at V and 0 bases at J, with 9 bases in the middle. The V gene's germline CDR1 is MNHEY and CDR2 SMNVEV (reference sequence). There are 14 residues in the CDR3. In DNA, the CDR3 is TGTGCCAGCAGTCCCTTCTCCAGCACAGATACGCAGTATTTT. It encodes CASSPFSSTDTQYF.

The rearrangement links TRBV16 to TRBJ1-6; tentatively, D is TRBD1 (5 bases). The CDR3 loop spans 14 amino acids. V was cut by 0 bases and J by 10 bases, with 10 bases left in between. Germline loops: CDR1 KGHSY, CDR2 FQNENV. This CDR3 reads CASSQSMEGSPLHF. The DNA for the CDR3 is TGTGCCAGCAGCCAATCGATGGAGGGGTCACCCCTCCACTTT.

The chain has TRBV3-1 (or the pseudogene TRBV3-2) and TRBJ1-3, with 9 bases matching TRBD1. Germline loops: CDR1 LGHDT, CDR2 YNNKEL (reference sequence). The junction had 6 bases not matched to a gene; V was cut back by 0 bases and J by 3 bases. The CDR3 is 17 amino acids. The CDR3 sequence: CASSQEGTGGGGNTIYF. The CDR3 region has the DNA TGTGCCAGCAGCCAAGAAGGAACAGGGGGCGGTGGAAACACCATATATTTT.